This TCR beta chain was identified during a study of blood T cell repertoires in COVID-19. The germline V gene has CDR1 DFQATT and CDR2 SNEGSKA (reference sequence). V was clipped by 3 bases and J by 4 bases; unmatched bases: 8. The CDR3 covers 16 residues. Libraries were prepared by immunoSEQ multiplex PCR; TCRdb keeps only in-frame clonotypes and omits some of them. The sample lists 150,000 to 200,000 clones, 70% to 80% occurring once. This rearrangement joins TRBV20-1 to TRBJ1-3; 11 positions agree with TRBD1. The TCR sequence derives from a woman in her 50s who had recovered from COVID-19. The sequencing input was PBMCs or T cells enriched from blood (not recorded which). CDR3 protein: CSASRRTGGDGNTIYF. As DNA, the CDR3 is TGCAGTGCTAGTCGCCGGACAGGGGGCGACGGAAACACCATATATTTT.